This TCR beta chain was documented in a study of blood T cells in healthy people across ages. At the level of the study: Template switching captured about one barcoded beta molecule per two T cells. Study-wide results and limits: The study found more naive CD4+ cells and higher diversity in long-lived than aged donors.

In each sample, at least 6 million PBMCs were isolated. This clonotype showed up many times. As yet, its antigen is unknown. V dropped 4 bases and J dropped 5; count of bases not matched to a gene: 5. Germline-derived CDR1 and CDR2 are SEHNR and FQNEAQ (reference sequence). The CDR3 runs to 16 residues. A second PCR of 7 to 11 cycles used a sample-barcoded 5' primer and a J-beta primer mix. All samples yielded 3 million or more CDR3-containing paired-end reads. TCRdb fed the 5' RACE reads into MiXCR, producing one record per CDR3 protein. Found here are roughly 900,000 distinct CDR3 sequences, around 30% of them singletons; the top ten hold 15% to 20%.

The receptor's source is a woman over 75 in good health. The material sequenced was blood. The chain couples TRBV7-9 to TRBJ2-1; 13 bases are shared with TRBD2. In nucleotides, the CDR3 is TGTGCCAGCAGCTCCGGACTAGCGGGGGCCCACAATGAGCAGTTCTTC. This gives the protein CASSSGLAGAHNEQFF.